This T cell receptor (beta chain) stems from a study of cytomegalovirus exposure and HLA in healthy donors. Overall study findings and caveats: The study put some 150 TCR beta chains on its list as cytomegalovirus-associated.

Germline CDR1 and CDR2: MNHEY and SMNVEV (reference sequence). The CDR3 totals 19 residues. J was trimmed by 3 bases and V by 2 bases; bases with no gene match: 16. Notes on this clone: The antigen is not known.

Measured with immunoSEQ multiplex PCR; TCRdb has only the in-frame clones, and not every one. The sample shows around 300,000 clones, roughly 87% of them seen only once. The sequence was obtained from a woman aged 25 to 39 in good health and CMV-seropositive. Sequencing was done on a sample of PBMCs. This sequence joins TRBV27 and TRBJ2-3; TRBD2 matches 8 bases. CDR3 DNA sequence: TGTGCCAGCAGTTTAGGGTGGGGCAGCGGGAGAATGGGTACAGATACGCAGTATTTT. This encodes CASSLGWGSGRMGTDTQYF.